These 32 T cell receptor beta chains came from one sample sequenced in a study of STAT5B mutations in CD4+ large granular lymphocyte leukemia. Measured with immunoSEQ multiplex PCR; TCRdb has only the in-frame clones, and not every one. The table has 20,000 to 25,000 clones, approximately 70% seen once. The sequenced sample consisted of CD4+ T cells from blood buffy coats. The receptors shown here come from a human donor in good health.

The chain employs TRBV27 and TRBJ1-2, with 10 bases fitting TRBD1. The V and J ends lost 5 bases and 8 bases, in that order; junction bases with no gene match: 8. The CDR3 is 14 residues long. In germline, CDR1 is MNHEY, CDR2 SMNVEV (reference sequence). CDR3 DNA sequence: TGTGCCAGCAGTCCCGGGACAGGGGTAGGAGGCTACACCTTC. This translates into CASSPGTGVGGYTF.

The genes are TRBV11-3 and TRBJ2-2, with D perhaps matching TRBD1 (5 bases). Germline loops: CDR1 SGHNT, CDR2 YENEEA. Trimming left V 1 base short and J 2 bases short, with 11 bases between. This CDR3 comprises 16 residues. The CDR3 here is CASSLVRQFNTGELFF. The CDR3 DNA sequence: TGTGCCAGCAGCTTAGTTCGACAGTTTAACACCGGGGAGCTGTTTTTT.

The rearrangement uses TRBV28 and TRBJ2-1; 8 bases agree with TRBD2. CDR1 and CDR2 (germline): MDHEN, SYDVKM. With 5 bases clipped from V and 9 bases from J, the junction kept 9 bases outside the gene matches. The CDR3 loop spans 14 amino acids. The CDR3 region has the DNA TGTGCCAGCAGTAAGCGGGAGCGTCCTGGTGAGCAGTTCTTC. It yields the protein CASSKRERPGEQFF.

The V call is TRBV6-5, the J call TRBJ2-2; D uncertain. The CDR3 covers 12 residues. Per the germline V gene, CDR1 is MNHEY and CDR2 is SVGAGI. V lost 7 bases to trimming and J lost 3 bases, with 6 bases between them. The CDR3 sequence is CASTMDTGELFF. The CDR3 DNA is TGTGCCAGCACGATGGACACCGGGGAGCTGTTTTTT.

The chain carries TRBV6-6 and TRBJ2-3, with TRBD2 matching over 12 bases. CDR3 length: 16 amino acids. With V trimmed by 4 bases and J by 6 bases, 8 bases remained unmatched. Germline V gene sequence: CDR1 MNHNY, CDR2 SVGAGI (reference sequence). CDR3 amino acids: CASSWGTSGGRDTQYF. The CDR3, as DNA: TGTGCCAGCAGTTGGGGAACTAGCGGGGGGAGGGATACGCAGTATTTT.

The chain carries TRBV7-8 and TRBJ1-2, with D possibly being TRBD1 (5 bases). Trimming left V 7 bases short and J 7 bases short, with 22 bases between. The germline V gene encodes CDR1 SGHVS and CDR2 FQNEAQ. This CDR3 has 15 residues. Written as DNA, the CDR3 is TGTGCCAGCACCCTTAGGGGCGGGGTTCTCGGTGGCTACACCTTC. Encoded protein: CASTLRGGVLGGYTF.

The chain uses TRBV30 and TRBJ1-6, with no clear D. Germline V gene lookup returns CDR1 GTSNPN and CDR2 SVGIG (reference sequence). V was trimmed by 4 bases and J by 7 bases, leaving 23 bases between them. The length of the CDR3 is 17 residues. CDR3 residues: CAWTPGRTFNTNSPLHF. The CDR3 DNA reads as TGTGCCTGGACCCCCGGACGTACCTTCAACACAAATTCACCCCTCCACTTT.

This clone has just one count. The chain joins TRBV2 to TRBJ2-3, with 7 bases aligning to TRBD2. Germline V CDR1 and CDR2: SNHLY, FYNNEI. This CDR3 has 15 residues. Trimming cost V 6 bases and J 0 bases; bases outside gene matches: 6. As DNA, the CDR3 is TGTGCCAGCAGCGAGACTAGCAGGAGCACAGATACGCAGTATTTT. It codes for CASSETSRSTDTQYF.

The CDR3 DNA sequence: TGTGCCAGCAGCCCCGGGACAGGGCCCTACGAGCAGTACTTC. Translation: CASSPGTGPYEQYF. V and J are TRBV7-3 and TRBJ2-7, with 9 bases aligning to TRBD1. The CDR3 sequence is 14 residues long. Germline trimming cut 5 bases from V and 2 bases from J; bases unmatched to any gene: 4. Germline-derived CDR1 and CDR2 are SGHTA and FQGTGA.

The V gene is TRBV25-1, the J gene TRBJ2-3, with 7 bases aligning to TRBD1. V lost 1 base, J lost 8 bases, and 6 bases stayed unmatched. The CDR3 length is 14 residues. CDR1 MGHDK and CDR2 SYGVNS come from the germline V gene. CDR3 in DNA: TGTGCCAGCAGTGAATCAGGGGGAGACCGTACGCAGTATTTT. The encoded protein is CASSESGGDRTQYF.

The chain carries TRBV12-5 and TRBJ1-1; D is perhaps TRBD1 (6 bases). Germline lookup yields CDR1 LGHNT and CDR2 FRNRAP. Trimming left V 2 bases short and J 5 bases short, with 9 bases between. The CDR3 consists of 13 residues. The CDR3 DNA is TGTGCTAGTGGTTTGCAGGGGCAGACTGAAGCTTTCTTT. Translating it yields CASGLQGQTEAFF.

The J gene is TRBJ2-7, the V gene TRBV6-6; 10 bases are shared with TRBD1. The germline CDR1 and CDR2 sequences are MNHNY and SVGAGI (reference sequence). V was clipped by 7 bases and J by 2 bases; unmatched bases: 8. The CDR3 runs to 15 residues. The CDR3 region has the DNA TGTGCCAGCACCAACCGGGGACAGGGGACCTACGAGCAGTACTTC. It translates to CASTNRGQGTYEQYF.

This clone was found once. This chain joins TRBV29-1 and TRBJ1-1; D call uncertain. V lost 5 bases and J lost 4, with 14 bases in between. The CDR3 runs 13 residues. Germline values: CDR1 SQVTM, CDR2 ANQGSEA. The CDR3 spells CSVSTGMSTEAFF. The CDR3 DNA reads as TGCAGCGTTAGCACGGGGATGTCCACTGAAGCTTTCTTT.

This clone has only a few counts. The chain couples TRBV6-5 to TRBJ1-2; 9 bases map to TRBD1. Germline loops: CDR1 MNHEY, CDR2 SVGAGI. V dropped 8 bases and J dropped 8; count of bases not matched to a gene: 3. This CDR3 spans 11 amino acids. The CDR3 sequence is CASGQGQGYTF. CDR3 in DNA: TGTGCCAGCGGACAGGGGCAAGGCTACACCTTC.

This clone was detected only a few times. This chain links TRBV11-3 with TRBJ1-1; 7 positions agree with TRBD1. CDR1 is SGHNT and CDR2 is YENEEA in the germline V gene. The CDR3 is 13 residues long. With 6 bases clipped from V and 7 bases from J, the junction kept 8 bases outside the gene matches. The CDR3 nucleotides are TGTGCCAGCAGGGGGACAGCCCGAAGTGAAGCTTTCTTT. This codes for CASRGTARSEAFF.

The chain carries TRBV19 and TRBJ1-5, with D possibly being TRBD1 (6 bases). This CDR3 contains 13 residues. Germline V gives CDR1 LNHDA, CDR2 SQIVND (reference sequence). V dropped 6 bases and J dropped 7 bases, with 13 bases sitting between them. The CDR3 bases are TGTGCCAGTAGGTACAGGGTCGGACAGCCCCAGCATTTT. It yields the protein CASRYRVGQPQHF. The whole variable domain, filled in from reference TRBV19 and TRBJ1-5, reads DGGITQSPKYLFRKEGQNVTLSCEQNLNHDAMYWYRQDPGQGLRLIYYSQIVNDFQKGDIAEGYSVSREKKESFPLTVTSAQKNPTAFYLCASRYRVGQPQHFGDGTRLSIL.

V is TRBV5-4 and J is TRBJ2-7; 7 positions agree with TRBD1. Germline V CDR1 and CDR2: SGHNT, YYREEE (reference sequence). Trimming removed 1 base from V and 0 bases from J; junction bases left unmatched: 1. The CDR3 spans 14 residues. The CDR3 protein is CASSLPGGSYEQYF. The CDR3 coding sequence is TGTGCCAGCAGCTTGCCAGGGGGCTCCTACGAGCAGTACTTC.

The chain has TRBV5-4 and TRBJ2-3; 9 nucleotides line up with TRBD1. Trimming at V came to 3 bases and at J to 5 bases, leaving 10 bases not matched to a gene. The CDR3 is made up of 16 amino acids. In germline, CDR1 is SGHNT, CDR2 YYREEE (reference sequence). The CDR3 loop is CASSYSQGQGGDTQYF. The CDR3 DNA reads as TGTGCCAGCAGCTATTCTCAGGGACAGGGTGGAGATACGCAGTATTTT.

The chain recombines TRBV12-5 with TRBJ2-6, with D possibly TRBD1 on 6 matching bases. CDR3 size: 18 residues. V lost 6 bases and J 1 base, leaving 19 bases between the germline ends. Per germline, CDR1 LGHNT and CDR2 FRNRAP. The DNA of the CDR3 is TGTGCTAGTGGGGGGGCCAGCACTACAGGGTCTGGGGCCAACGTCCTGACTTTC. Amino acid sequence: CASGGASTTGSGANVLTF.

A few counts support this clone. The chain joins TRBV5-1 to TRBJ1-4; D is ambiguous. Per the germline V gene, CDR1 is SGHRS and CDR2 is YFSETQ. This CDR3 contains 15 residues. V gave up 2 bases and J gave up 0 bases, with 8 bases separating them. The DNA for the CDR3 is TGCGCCAGCAGCTTAGACGGTGCAACTAATGAAAAACTGTTTTTT. It translates to CASSLDGATNEKLFF.

The rearrangement uses TRBV14 and TRBJ1-6; a possible D gene is TRBD1 (6 bases). CDR1 and CDR2 from the germline V gene are SGHDN and FVKESK. V was cut by 4 bases and J by 9 bases, with 19 bases left in between. The CDR3 spans 16 residues. The DNA for the CDR3 is TGTGCCAGCAGCCTCCTACAGGGTATTGGCGGTTCACCCCTCCACTTT. Protein sequence: CASSLLQGIGGSPLHF.

The chain combines TRBV5-6 with TRBJ2-7; possible D gene TRBD1, 6 bases. V was shortened by 0 bases and J by 4 bases, with 14 bases between the two germline ends. Germline V gives CDR1 SGHDT, CDR2 YYEEEE. This CDR3 has 15 residues. CDR3 DNA sequence: TGTGCCAGCAGCTTGGGGGGGCGAGAGAGGTACGAGCAGTACTTC. Translating gives CASSLGGRERYEQYF.

This chain connects TRBV28 to TRBJ2-5; possible D gene TRBD2, 5 bases. V lost 4 bases and J 7 bases, leaving 16 bases between the germline ends. CDR3 size: 14 residues. Looked up from germline, CDR1 is MDHEN and CDR2 is SYDVKM. The CDR3 loop is CASSYSRGGPTQYF. For the CDR3, the DNA is TGTGCCAGCAGTTACTCCCGAGGAGGACCGACCCAGTACTTC. Variable domain in full (rest from reference TRBV28 and TRBJ2-5): DVKVTQSSRYLVKRTGEKVFLECVQDMDHENMFWYRQDPGLGLRLIYFSYDVKMKEKGDIPEGYSVSREKKERFSLILESASTNQTSMYLCASSYSRGGPTQYFGPGTRLLVL.

The chain carries TRBV2 and TRBJ2-2; 12 nucleotides agree with TRBD2. The CDR3 contains 18 residues. The V and J ends lost 3 bases and 3 bases, in that order; junction bases with no gene match: 8. The germline gives CDR1 SNHLY, CDR2 FYNNEI. The CDR3 sequence is CASSESSGRVLDTGELFF. In DNA form, the CDR3 reads TGTGCCAGCAGTGAGTCTAGCGGGAGGGTTTTGGACACCGGGGAGCTGTTTTTT.

CDR3 loop: CASSFRDNQNTIYF. DNA of the CDR3: TGCGCCAGCAGCTTCCGGGACAACCAAAACACCATATATTTT. The rearrangement links TRBV5-1 to TRBJ1-3, with D perhaps TRBD1 (6 bases). Trimming took 2 bases from V and 6 from J, leaving 12 bases between them. This CDR3 is 14 amino acids long. Germline assignment: CDR1 SGHRS and CDR2 YFSETQ.

This chain connects TRBV18 to TRBJ2-7; unclear D gene. The CDR3 covers 15 residues. The ends were cut back, 6 bases at V and 2 bases at J, with 17 bases in the middle. From germline, CDR1 is KGHSH and CDR2 LQKENI. The CDR3 region is CASSPGVVGPYEQYF. The CDR3 DNA follows: TGTGCCAGCTCGCCGGGCGTTGTGGGCCCCTACGAGCAGTACTTC.

This sequence joins TRBV4-3 and TRBJ2-3; 12 bases are a match to TRBD2. Germline trimming cut 5 bases from V and 4 bases from J; bases unmatched to any gene: 7. CDR3 length equals 16 residues. Germline values: CDR1 LGHNA, CDR2 YSLEER. This chain's CDR3 is CASSLGLAGNADTQYF. As DNA, the CDR3 is TGCGCCAGCAGCTTAGGACTAGCGGGGAACGCAGATACGCAGTATTTT.

A few counts support this clone. The chain employs TRBV6-6 and TRBJ2-1, with TRBD2 matching over 13 bases. The V gene end was trimmed by 6 bases and the J gene end by 4 bases; junction bases not matched to a gene: 3. Germline V gene lookup returns CDR1 MNHNY and CDR2 SVGAGI (reference sequence). CDR3 length: 15 residues. CDR3 coding DNA: TGTGCCAGCAGGAGACTAGCGGGAGGATACAATGAGCAGTTCTTC. It yields the protein CASRRLAGGYNEQFF.

The genes are TRBV5-4 and TRBJ2-3, with 10 bases that match TRBD1. The CDR3 is 15 residues long. Germline CDR1 and CDR2: SGHNT and YYREEE (reference sequence). The V and J ends lost 2 bases and 6 bases, in that order; junction bases with no gene match: 6. The CDR3 protein is CASSFGTGVRDTQYF. For the CDR3, the DNA is TGTGCCAGCAGCTTCGGGACAGGGGTAAGGGATACGCAGTATTTT.

The chain links TRBV2 to TRBJ2-3; D perhaps matches TRBD2 (5 bases). CDR1 is SNHLY, CDR2 FYNNEI, per germline. Trimming stripped 4 bases from V and 3 bases from J, with 14 bases between. CDR3 size: 15 residues. The CDR3 spells CASSAGLSRTDTQYF. CDR3 sequence (DNA): TGTGCCAGCAGTGCTGGACTGAGCAGGACAGATACGCAGTATTTT. Complete variable domain (other parts from reference TRBV2 and TRBJ2-3): EPEVTQTPSHQVTQMGQEVILRCVPISNHLYFYWYRQILGQKVEFLVSFYNNEISEKSEIFDDQFSVERPDGSNFTLKIRSTKLEDSAMYFCASSAGLSRTDTQYFGPGTRLTVL.

This clone was found once. The genes are TRBV7-6 and TRBJ2-3; D gene ambiguous. V gave up 2 bases and J gave up 2 bases, with 8 bases separating them. Germline CDR1 and CDR2: SGHVS and FNYEAQ. This CDR3 has 14 residues. The chain's CDR3 is CASSLNGPTDTQYF. The CDR3, as DNA: TGTGCCAGCAGCTTAAACGGGCCCACAGATACGCAGTATTTT.

The V call is TRBV4-2, the J call TRBJ2-1, with D tentatively TRBD2 (7 bases). This CDR3 is built from 16 residues. V lost 3 bases and J lost 4, with 16 bases in between. CDR1 is LGHNA and CDR2 is YNFKEQ in the germline V gene. The CDR3 coding sequence is TGTGCCAGCAGCCAGGACCTAGGGGGGGCTTACAATGAGCAGTTCTTC. This gives the protein CASSQDLGGAYNEQFF.